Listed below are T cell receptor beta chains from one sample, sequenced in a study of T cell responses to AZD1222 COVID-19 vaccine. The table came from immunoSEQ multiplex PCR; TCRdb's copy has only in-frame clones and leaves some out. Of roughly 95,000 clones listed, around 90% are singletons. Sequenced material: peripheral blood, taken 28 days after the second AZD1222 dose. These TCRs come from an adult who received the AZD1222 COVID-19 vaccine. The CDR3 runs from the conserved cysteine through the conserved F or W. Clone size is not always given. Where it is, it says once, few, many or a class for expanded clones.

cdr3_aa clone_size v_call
CASRPGGGRTYEQYF . TRBV6-5
CASSLSRLQDTQYF . TRBV5-1
CASSDDALPYF . TRBV2
CASSQEAAWRGDYEQYF . TRBV4-2
CAITKNTEAFF . TRBV28
CASRKGQSNTGELFF . TRBV6-5
CASSPQVGAVSYEQYF . TRBV7-6
CASSRGGLVGLGSNYGYTF . TRBV5-5
CASSIIGQGSGYTF . TRBV21-1
CASSLGRPGTGAAYNEQFF . TRBV5-1
CASSFSRMDIQYF . TRBV11-3
CASSQDLVGMPEAFF . TRBV4-1
CASSDSLIGGQYF . TRBV6-5
CASSAQPTRTSGGSYNEQFF . TRBV9
CASSYSASGIGGKLFF . TRBV6-5
CAISANSGANNSPLHF . TRBV10-3
CASSLWGDYGYTF . TRBV7-2
CASSVGGDNSPLHF . TRBV9
CASSRTNEAFF once TRBV13
CASSRDREAAKNIQYF . TRBV6-2/TRBV6-3
CASSILSSYNEQFF . TRBV19
CASSQGQAHTF . TRBV4-2
CASSEAVNQPQHF few TRBV6-1
CASSWGQSYEQYF . TRBV12-3/TRBV12-4
CASSPVGGLGEKLFF . TRBV7-2
CASSLTSGAPWDEQFF once TRBV5-6
CASSLQGPNQPQHF . TRBV5-1
CASSVGGTGNYGYTF . TRBV9
CASSPLISGNTIYF . TRBV4-2
CASSDSLWGYTF . TRBV9
CASSDDRDGANVLTF . TRBV25-1
CASSPTGPGGGYTF . TRBV2
CASSNQGLNTEAFF . TRBV6-1
CASTIQGTGDSPLHF . TRBV7-2
CASSYSRANTGELFF . TRBV6-5
CATTDQPWNQPQHF . TRBV24-1
CASSGLAVQETQYF once TRBV2
CASSRLDGYTF . TRBV2
CASSPRRDDEQYF . TRBV3-1/TRBV3-2
CSAIIQETQYF . TRBV20-1
CASRGPPLHF . TRBV6-5
CASSTGTIYNEQFF . TRBV4-2
CASKPLRGYEQYF . TRBV28